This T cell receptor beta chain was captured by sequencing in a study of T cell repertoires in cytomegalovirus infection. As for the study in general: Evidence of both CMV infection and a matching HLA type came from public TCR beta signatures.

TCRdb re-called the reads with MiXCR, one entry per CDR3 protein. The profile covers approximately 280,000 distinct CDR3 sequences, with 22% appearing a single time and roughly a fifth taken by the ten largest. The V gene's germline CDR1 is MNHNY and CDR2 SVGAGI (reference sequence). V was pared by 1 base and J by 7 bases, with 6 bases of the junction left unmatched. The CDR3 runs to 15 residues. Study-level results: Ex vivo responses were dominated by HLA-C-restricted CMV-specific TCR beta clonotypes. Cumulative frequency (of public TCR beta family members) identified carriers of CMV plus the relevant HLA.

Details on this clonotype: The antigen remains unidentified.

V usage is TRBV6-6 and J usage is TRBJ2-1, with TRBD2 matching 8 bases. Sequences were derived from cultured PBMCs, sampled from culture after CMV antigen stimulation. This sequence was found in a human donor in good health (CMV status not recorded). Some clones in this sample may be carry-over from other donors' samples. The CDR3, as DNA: TGTGCCAGCAGTTACTTCGGGAGGGGGGGTAATGAGCAGTTCTTC. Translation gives CASSYFGRGGNEQFF.